One and the same sample provided the 8 T cell receptor beta chains below, sequenced in a study of memory CD4+ T cells and cytomegalovirus serostatus (dated by TCRdb to the late 2010s). Single viable CD3+CD4+CD8-CD45RO+ cells were sorted as memory CD4+ T cells on a FACSAria II. The library was produced with the immunoSEQ multiplex PCR assay. TCRdb took this table from immuneACCESS and kept in-frame rearrangements with V and J called. Such tables lack part of the clones; where checked against another copy, unresolved V genes explain under half of the gap, and the rest is unexplained. In all, the sample holds about 57,000 clones, and more than 60% of those were seen once. The ten largest clones add up to more than 0.75% of the sample. Sequences were obtained from memory CD4+ T cells from blood. The receptor source for this set is an adult in good health and CMV-seronegative.

The chain joins TRBV7-9 to TRBJ2-1; 7 nucleotides agree with TRBD1. The CDR3 has 17 residues. The ends lost 0 bases at V and 0 bases at J; junction bases unmatched: 5. Per the germline V gene, CDR1 is SEHNR and CDR2 is FQNEAQ (reference sequence). CDR3 DNA sequence: TGTGCCAGCAGCTTAGCAATGACAGGGTTCTCCTACAATGAGCAGTTCTTC. This translates into CASSLAMTGFSYNEQFF.

This rearrangement joins TRBV6-6 to TRBJ2-5; D is perhaps TRBD1 (6 bases). The CDR3 contains 12 residues. The germline V gene has CDR1 MNHNY and CDR2 SVGAGI (reference sequence). Trimming cost V 10 bases and J 0 bases, with 9 bases left between them. CDR3 protein: CANGQNQETQYF. DNA for the CDR3: TGTGCCAATGGACAGAACCAAGAGACCCAGTACTTC.

A note on this clone: Since a much larger clone is just one base distant, this may be a read error. The rearrangement uses TRBV6-1 and TRBJ1-5; 8 nucleotides line up with TRBD1. The V gene's germline CDR1 is MNHNS and CDR2 SASEGT. The CDR3 runs to 14 residues. The V gene end was trimmed by 6 bases and the J gene end by 2 bases; junction bases not matched to a gene: 3. CDR3 sequence reads: CASSLDRGNQPQHF. DNA of the CDR3: TGTGCCAGCAGCCTGGACAGGGGCAATCAGCCCCAGCATTTT.

V gene TRBV7-2 combines with J gene TRBJ2-7; TRBD2 aligns across 10 bases. Germline values: CDR1 SGHTA, CDR2 FQGNSA. J gave up 5 bases and V 2 bases, and 3 bases lay outside the gene matches. This CDR3 is built from 14 residues. CDR3 in DNA: TGTGCCAGCAGCTTACTAGCGGGAGTACACGAGCAGTACTTC. Translating gives CASSLLAGVHEQYF. Full variable domain (outside the CDR3, taken from reference TRBV7-2 and TRBJ2-7): GAGVSQSPSNKVTEKGKDVELRCDPISGHTALYWYRQSLGQGLEFLIYFQGNSAPDKSGLPSDRFSAERTGGSVSTLTIQRTQQEDSAVYLCASSLLAGVHEQYFGPGTRLTVT.

The V and J genes are TRBV11-3 and TRBJ1-2; 7 bases map to TRBD1. Trimming removed 5 bases from V and 5 bases from J; junction bases left unmatched: 5. The CDR3 is made up of 13 amino acids. Germline V gene lookup returns CDR1 SGHNT and CDR2 YENEEA. The CDR3 here is CASSLRQGYGYTF. As DNA, the CDR3 is TGTGCCAGCAGCCTGAGACAGGGATATGGCTACACCTTC.

This clone was counted only a few times. The chain is built from TRBV10-3 and TRBJ1-2; a possible D gene is TRBD1 (5 bases). The CDR3 covers 12 residues. V was clipped by 4 bases and J by 3 bases, with 6 bases between them. Per the germline V gene, CDR1 is ENHRY and CDR2 is SYGVKD. This CDR3 reads CAISARDYGYTF. The CDR3 DNA sequence: TGTGCCATCAGTGCCAGGGACTATGGCTACACCTTC.

The CDR3, as DNA: TGTGCCAGCAGTTTTATAGGGCCGAATCAGCCCCAGCATTTT. It is translated as CASSFIGPNQPQHF. This chain connects TRBV27 to TRBJ1-5; no clear D. CDR1 and CDR2 from the germline V gene are MNHEY and SMNVEV (reference sequence). Trimming removed 3 bases at V and 4 bases at J, with 10 bases between. This CDR3 comprises 14 residues.

The V call is TRBV5-1, the J call TRBJ2-5; 12 bases agree with TRBD2. CDR3 length: 16 residues. Germline V gives CDR1 SGHRS, CDR2 YFSETQ. V gave up 0 bases and J gave up 4 bases; unmatched junction bases: 4. The CDR3 loop is CASSLESSGGAETQYF. The DNA for the CDR3 is TGCGCCAGCAGCTTGGAGTCTAGCGGGGGGGCAGAGACCCAGTACTTC. Using reference TRBV5-1 and TRBJ2-5 for the parts outside the CDR3, the full variable domain is KAGVTQTPRYLIKTRGQQVTLSCSPISGHRSVSWYQQTPGQGLQFLFEYFSETQRNKGNFPGRFSGRQFSNSRSEMNVSTLELGDSALYLCASSLESSGGAETQYFGPGTRLLVL.